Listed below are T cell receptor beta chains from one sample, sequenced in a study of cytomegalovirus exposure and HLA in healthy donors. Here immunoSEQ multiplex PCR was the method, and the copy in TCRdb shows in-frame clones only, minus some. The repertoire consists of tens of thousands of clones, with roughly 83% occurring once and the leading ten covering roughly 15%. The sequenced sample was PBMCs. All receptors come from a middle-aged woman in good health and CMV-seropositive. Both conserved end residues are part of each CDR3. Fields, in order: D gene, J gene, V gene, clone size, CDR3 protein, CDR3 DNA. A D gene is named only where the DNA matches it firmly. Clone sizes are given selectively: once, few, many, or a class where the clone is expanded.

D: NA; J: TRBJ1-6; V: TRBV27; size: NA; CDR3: CASSRRVSYNSPLHF; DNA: TGTGCCAGCAGCCGGAGGGTCTCCTATAATTCACCCCTCCACTTT
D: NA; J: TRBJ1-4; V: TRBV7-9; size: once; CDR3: CASSLDSRREKLFF; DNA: TGTGCCAGCAGCCTGGACTCAAGGAGGGAAAAACTGTTTTTT
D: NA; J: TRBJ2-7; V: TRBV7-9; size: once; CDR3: CASGRGAYEQYF; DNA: TGTGCCAGCGGCCGTGGAGCCTACGAGCAGTACTTC
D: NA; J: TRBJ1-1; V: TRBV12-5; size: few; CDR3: CASGIQIFEAFF; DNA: TGTGCTAGTGGTATCCAGATTTTTGAAGCTTTCTTT
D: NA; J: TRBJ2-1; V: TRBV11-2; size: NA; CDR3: CASSLEGFYNEQFF; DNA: TGTGCCAGCAGCTTGGAGGGATTCTACAATGAGCAGTTCTTC
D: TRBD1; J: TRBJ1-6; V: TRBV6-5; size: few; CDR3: CASMGQLINSPLHF; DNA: TGTGCCAGCATGGGACAGCTAATTAATTCACCCCTCCACTTT
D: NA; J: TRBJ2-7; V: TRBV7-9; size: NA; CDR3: CASSLVPGEASYEQYF; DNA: TGTGCCAGCAGCTTAGTACCCGGTGAGGCTTCCTACGAGCAGTACTTC
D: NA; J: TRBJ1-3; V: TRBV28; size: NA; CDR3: CASSLSTGNTIYF; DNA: TGTGCCAGCAGTTTGAGTACTGGAAACACCATATATTTT
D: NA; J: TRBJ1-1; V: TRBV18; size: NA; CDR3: CASSLPKGGAGTEAFF; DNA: TGTGCCAGCTCACTCCCGAAAGGGGGGGCAGGGACTGAAGCTTTCTTT
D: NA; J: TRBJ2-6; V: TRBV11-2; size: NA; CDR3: CASSLHGSGANVLTF; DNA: TGTGCCAGCAGCTTGCACGGTTCTGGGGCCAACGTCCTGACTTTC
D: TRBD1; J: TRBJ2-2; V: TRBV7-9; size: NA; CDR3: CASSPRDRHTGELFF; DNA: TGTGCCAGCAGCCCCAGGGACAGACACACCGGGGAGCTGTTTTTT
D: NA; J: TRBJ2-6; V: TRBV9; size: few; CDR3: CASRSSGANVLTF; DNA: TGTGCCAGCCGGAGCTCTGGGGCCAACGTCCTGACTTTC
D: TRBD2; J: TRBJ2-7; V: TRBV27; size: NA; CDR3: CASSPQGASGRADYEQYF; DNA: TGTGCCAGCAGTCCCCAGGGGGCTAGCGGGAGGGCCGATTACGAGCAGTACTTC
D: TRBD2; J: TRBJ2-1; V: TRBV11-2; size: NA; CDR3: CASSSGGLAGGTYNEQFF; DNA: TGTGCCAGCAGCTCCGGGGGACTAGCGGGCGGGACCTACAATGAGCAGTTCTTC
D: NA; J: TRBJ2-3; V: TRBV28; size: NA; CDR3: CASSLRTTDTQYF; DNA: TGTGCCAGCAGTCTAAGAACCACAGATACGCAGTATTTT
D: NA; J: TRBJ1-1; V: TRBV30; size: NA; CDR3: CAWSPYTGSDTEAFF; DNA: TGTGCCTGGAGCCCATATACAGGGTCGGACACTGAAGCTTTCTTT
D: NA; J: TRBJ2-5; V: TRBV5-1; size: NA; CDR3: CASRYRDMDGETQYF; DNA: TGCGCCAGCAGGTACCGGGACATGGACGGTGAGACCCAGTACTTC
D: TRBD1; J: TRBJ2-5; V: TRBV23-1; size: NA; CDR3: CASSQGTAQETQYF; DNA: TGCGCCAGCAGTCAAGGGACAGCTCAAGAGACCCAGTACTTC
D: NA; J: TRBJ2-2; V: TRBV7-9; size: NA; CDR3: CASSSPPPGTGELFF; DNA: TGTGCCAGCAGCTCCCCCCCACCCGGGACCGGGGAGCTGTTTTTT
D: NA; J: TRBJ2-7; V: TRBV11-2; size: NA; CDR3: CASTNGGEQYF; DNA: TGTGCCAGCACAAACGGCGGCGAGCAGTACTTC
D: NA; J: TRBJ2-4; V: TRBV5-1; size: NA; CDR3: CASSPVTGIAKNIQYF; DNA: TGCGCCAGCAGCCCCGTGACGGGGATAGCCAAAAACATTCAGTACTTC
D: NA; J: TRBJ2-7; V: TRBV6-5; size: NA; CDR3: CASRDRAYEQYF; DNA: TGTGCCAGCCGTGACAGAGCCTACGAGCAGTACTTC
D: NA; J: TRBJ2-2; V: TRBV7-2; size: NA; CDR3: CASSLANRALNTGELFF; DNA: TGTGCCAGCAGCTTAGCGAACAGAGCCCTGAACACCGGGGAGCTGTTTTTT
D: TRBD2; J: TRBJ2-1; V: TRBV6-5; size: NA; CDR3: CASSSLTSGSRNEQFF; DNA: TGTGCCAGCAGTTCCCTGACTAGCGGGAGTCGCAATGAGCAGTTCTTC
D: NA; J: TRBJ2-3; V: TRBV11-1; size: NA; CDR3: CASSSRGDTQYF; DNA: TGTGCCAGCAGCTCAAGGGGGGATACGCAGTATTTT
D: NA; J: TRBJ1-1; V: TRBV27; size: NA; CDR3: CASSFGDTRMNTEAFF; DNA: TGTGCCAGCAGTTTCGGGGACACACGGATGAACACTGAAGCTTTCTTT
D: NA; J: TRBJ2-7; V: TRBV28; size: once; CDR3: CASSPSVREQYF; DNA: TGTGCCAGCAGCCCCTCCGTTAGAGAGCAGTACTTC
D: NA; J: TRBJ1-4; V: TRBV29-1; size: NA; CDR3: CSVAGTAYEKLFF; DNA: TGCAGCGTCGCCGGGACTGCCTATGAAAAACTGTTTTTT
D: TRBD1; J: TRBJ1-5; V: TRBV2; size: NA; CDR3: CASKTQGDSNQPQHF; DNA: TGTGCCAGCAAGACACAGGGGGACAGCAATCAGCCCCAGCATTTT
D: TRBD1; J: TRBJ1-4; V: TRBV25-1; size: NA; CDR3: CASSSGQLNEKLFF; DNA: TGTGCCAGCAGCTCGGGACAGCTCAATGAAAAACTGTTTTTT
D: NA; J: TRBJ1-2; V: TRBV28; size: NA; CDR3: CASRSPQSTNYGYTF; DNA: TGTGCCAGCAGGTCCCCACAATCAACTAACTATGGCTACACCTTC
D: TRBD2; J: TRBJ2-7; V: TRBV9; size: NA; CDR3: CASARGASYEQYF; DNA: TGTGCCAGCGCGCGGGGGGCGTCCTACGAGCAGTACTTC
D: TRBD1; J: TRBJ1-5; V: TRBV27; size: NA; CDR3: CASSLSPGGAPGQGANQPQHF; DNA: TGTGCCAGCAGTTTATCCCCAGGGGGGGCACCGGGACAGGGTGCCAATCAGCCCCAGCATTTT
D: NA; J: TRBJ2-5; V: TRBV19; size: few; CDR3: CASSMIAASETQYF; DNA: TGTGCCAGTAGTATGATAGCGGCCTCAGAGACCCAGTACTTC
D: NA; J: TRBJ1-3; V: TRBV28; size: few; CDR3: CASSLDWQGPPSGNTIYF; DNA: TGTGCCAGCAGTTTAGATTGGCAGGGGCCACCCTCTGGAAACACCATATATTTT
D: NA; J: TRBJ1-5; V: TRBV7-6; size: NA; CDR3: CASRSCWSWETLSNQPQHF; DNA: TGTGCCAGCAGGTCCTGTTGGAGTTGGGAGACACTCAGCAATCAGCCCCAGCATTTT
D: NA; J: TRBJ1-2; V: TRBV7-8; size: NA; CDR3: CASSPIGEAYGYTF; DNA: TGTGCCAGCAGCCCAATAGGGGAAGCCTATGGCTACACCTTC
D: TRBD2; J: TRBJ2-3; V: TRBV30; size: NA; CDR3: CAWSGGSQDTQYF; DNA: TGTGCCTGGAGCGGGGGGAGTCAAGATACGCAGTATTTT
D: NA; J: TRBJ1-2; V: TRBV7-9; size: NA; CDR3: CASSPGQSNYGYTF; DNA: TGTGCCAGCAGCCCCGGACAGTCTAACTATGGCTACACCTTC
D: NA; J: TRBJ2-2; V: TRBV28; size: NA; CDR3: CASSFGTLDTGELFF; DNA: TGTGCCAGCAGTTTCGGGACTCTGGACACCGGGGAGCTGTTTTTT
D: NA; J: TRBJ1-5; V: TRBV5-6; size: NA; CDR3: CASSSSPHQPQHF; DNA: TGTGCCAGCAGTTCCTCCCCTCATCAGCCCCAGCATTTT
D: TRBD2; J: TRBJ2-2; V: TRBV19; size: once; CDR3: CASSIGAGEGGELFF; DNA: TGTGCCAGTAGTATAGGAGCGGGGGAGGGCGGGGAGCTGTTTTTT
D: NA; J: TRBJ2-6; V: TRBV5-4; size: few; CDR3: CASSLDTSGANVLTF; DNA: TGTGCCAGCAGCCTCGACACGTCTGGGGCCAACGTCCTGACTTTC